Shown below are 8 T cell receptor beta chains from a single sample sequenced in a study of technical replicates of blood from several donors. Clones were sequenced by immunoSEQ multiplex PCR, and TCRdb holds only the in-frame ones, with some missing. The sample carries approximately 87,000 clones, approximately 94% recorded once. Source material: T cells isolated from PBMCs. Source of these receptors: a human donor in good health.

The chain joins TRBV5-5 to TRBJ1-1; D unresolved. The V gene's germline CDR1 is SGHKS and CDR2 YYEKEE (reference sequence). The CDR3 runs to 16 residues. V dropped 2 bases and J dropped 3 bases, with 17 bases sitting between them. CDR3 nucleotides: TGTGCCAGCAGCTTTGGATGGGGAGACACGTACACTGAAGCTTTCTTT. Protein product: CASSFGWGDTYTEAFF. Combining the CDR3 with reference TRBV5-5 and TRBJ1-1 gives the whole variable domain DAGVTQSPTHLIKTRGQQVTLRCSPISGHKSVSWYQQVLGQGPQFIFQYYEKEERGRGNFPDRFSARQFPNYSSELNVNALLLGDSALYLCASSFGWGDTYTEAFFGQGTRLTVV.

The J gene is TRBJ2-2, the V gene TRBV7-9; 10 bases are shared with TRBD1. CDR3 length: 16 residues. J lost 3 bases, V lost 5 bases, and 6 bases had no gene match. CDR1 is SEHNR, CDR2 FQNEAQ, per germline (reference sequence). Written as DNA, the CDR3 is TGTGCCAGCAGCATAAGGGACAGGGGTGACACCGGGGAGCTGTTTTTT. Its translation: CASSIRDRGDTGELFF.

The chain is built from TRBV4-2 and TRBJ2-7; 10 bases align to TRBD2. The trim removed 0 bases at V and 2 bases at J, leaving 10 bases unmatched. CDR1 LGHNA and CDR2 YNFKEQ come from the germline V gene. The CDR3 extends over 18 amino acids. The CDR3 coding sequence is TGTGCCAGCAGCCAAGATGGGGCTAGCGGGGGCCTAACCTACGAGCAGTACTTC. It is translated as CASSQDGASGGLTYEQYF.

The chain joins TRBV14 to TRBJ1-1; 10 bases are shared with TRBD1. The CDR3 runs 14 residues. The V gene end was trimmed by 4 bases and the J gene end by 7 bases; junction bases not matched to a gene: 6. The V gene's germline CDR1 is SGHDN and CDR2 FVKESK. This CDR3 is CASSPFDRGLEAFF. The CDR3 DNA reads TGTGCCAGCAGCCCTTTCGACAGGGGGCTTGAAGCTTTCTTT.

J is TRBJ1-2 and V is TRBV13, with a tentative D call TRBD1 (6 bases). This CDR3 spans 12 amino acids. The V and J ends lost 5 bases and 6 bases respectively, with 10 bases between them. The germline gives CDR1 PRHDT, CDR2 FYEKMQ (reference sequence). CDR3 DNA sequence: TGTGCCAGCAGCGTCGACAGGAATGGCTACACCTTC. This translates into CASSVDRNGYTF.

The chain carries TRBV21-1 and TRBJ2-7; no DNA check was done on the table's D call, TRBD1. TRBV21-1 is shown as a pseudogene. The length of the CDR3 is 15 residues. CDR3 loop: CASSKVSGRRNEQYF. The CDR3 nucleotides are TGTGCCAGCAGCAAAGTGTCAGGAAGAAGAAACGAGCAGTACTTC.

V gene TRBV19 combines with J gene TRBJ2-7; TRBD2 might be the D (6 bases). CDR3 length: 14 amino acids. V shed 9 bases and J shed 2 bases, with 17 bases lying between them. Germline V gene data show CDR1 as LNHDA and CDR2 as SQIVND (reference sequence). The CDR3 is CASAEEGSTYEQYF. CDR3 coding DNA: TGTGCCAGCGCGGAGGAGGGTTCCACCTACGAGCAGTACTTC.

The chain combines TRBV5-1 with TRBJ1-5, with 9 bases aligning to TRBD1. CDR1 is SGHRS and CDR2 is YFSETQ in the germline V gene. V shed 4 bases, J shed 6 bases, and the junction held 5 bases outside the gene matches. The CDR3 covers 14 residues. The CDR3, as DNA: TGCGCCAGCAGCGACGGGACAGGGACTCAGCCCCAGCATTTT. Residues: CASSDGTGTQPQHF.